This T cell receptor beta chain was profiled in a study of regulatory T cells in long-lasting Graves disease. The CDR3 has 14 amino acids. From germline, CDR1 is MNHNS and CDR2 SASEGT. Regarding time point: newly diagnosed GD, antithyroid drugs for less than 3 months. Construction of the TCR library relied on RNA isolated from PBMCs. A volume of roughly 9.1 milliliters of peripheral blood was collected in EDTA tubes. This clonotype was counted at least ten times. Its ends do not fully match the called genes, so a read error is possible. Construction of TCR beta libraries relied on iRepertoire HTBI primers and on Arm-PCR targeting CDR3 regions. TCRdb passed the multiplex PCR reads through MiXCR, listing each CDR3 protein once. Of under 450,000 distinct CDR3 sequences in the sample, around 11% were seen once. These records were also assigned to another study, of T cells in Graves' hyperthyroidism and ophthalmopathy.

This chain joins TRBV6-1 and TRBJ1-1, with TRBD1 matching over 8 bases. The input for sequencing was peripheral blood mononuclear cells (PBMCs), taken at new diagnosis, from a patient treated with antithyroid drugs. The clonotype comes from a woman between 18 and 29 years old with Graves disease. As DNA, the CDR3 is TGTGCCAGCACAGGGGGCCGAATGAACACTAAAGCTTTCTTT. As protein: CASTGGRMNTKAFF.